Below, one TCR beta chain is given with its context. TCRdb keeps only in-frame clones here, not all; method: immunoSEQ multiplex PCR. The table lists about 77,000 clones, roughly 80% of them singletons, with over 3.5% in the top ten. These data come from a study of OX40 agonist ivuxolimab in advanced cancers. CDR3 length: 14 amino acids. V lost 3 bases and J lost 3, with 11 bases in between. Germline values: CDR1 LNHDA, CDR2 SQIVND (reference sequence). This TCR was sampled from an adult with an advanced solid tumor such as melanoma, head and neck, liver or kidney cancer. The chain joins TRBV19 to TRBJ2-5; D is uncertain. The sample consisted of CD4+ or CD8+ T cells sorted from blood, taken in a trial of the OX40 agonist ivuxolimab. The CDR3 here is CASSIVGMEETQYF. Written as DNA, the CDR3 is TGTGCCAGTAGTATCGTGGGGATGGAAGAGACCCAGTACTTC.